A single sample gave rise to the 18 T cell receptor beta chains below, sequenced in a study of blood T cell repertoires in COVID-19. The repertoire was sequenced with immunoSEQ multiplex PCR; TCRdb's copy has only in-frame clones and lacks some. Among approximately 190,000 clones listed, approximately 80% were seen once. The source material was peripheral blood. These receptors came from a man aged 60-69 years with acute or convalescent COVID-19.

This chain links TRBV4-1 with TRBJ2-7; TRBD2 agrees at 15 bases. V lost 1 base, J lost 2 bases, and 0 bases stayed unmatched. Germline V gene sequence: CDR1 MGHRA, CDR2 YSYEKL. There are 16 residues in the CDR3. The CDR3 is CASSQGTSGGAYEQYF. The DNA for the CDR3 is TGCGCCAGCAGCCAAGGGACTAGCGGGGGGGCCTACGAGCAGTACTTC.

This clone was found a few times. This chain uses TRBV27 with TRBJ1-5, with 11 bases matching TRBD1. The J segment lost 3 bases and the V segment lost 0 bases, leaving 1 base of the junction unmatched. The CDR3 is made up of 16 amino acids. Germline values: CDR1 MNHEY, CDR2 SMNVEV (reference sequence). The CDR3 protein is CASSLSGQGVNQPQHF. Here the CDR3 DNA reads TGTGCCAGCAGTTTATCGGGACAGGGGGTCAATCAGCCCCAGCATTTT.

The chain uses TRBV24-1 and TRBJ2-1; D is perhaps TRBD2 (6 bases). The CDR3 runs 14 residues. V was pared by 3 bases and J by 6 bases, with 11 bases between. The V gene's germline CDR1 is KGHDR and CDR2 SFDVKD. The chain's CDR3 is CATSDTGAGNEQFF. CDR3 sequence (DNA): TGTGCCACCAGTGATACGGGAGCGGGCAATGAGCAGTTCTTC.

This sequence joins TRBV5-1 and TRBJ1-3; TRBD1 matches 9 bases. Per the germline V gene, CDR1 is SGHRS and CDR2 is YFSETQ. Trimming cost V 5 bases and J 0 bases; bases outside gene matches: 9. The CDR3 is 17 residues long. CDR3 amino acids: CASRPGTGFNSGNTIYF. In nucleotides, the CDR3 is TGCGCCAGCAGACCCGGGACAGGGTTTAACTCTGGAAACACCATATATTTT. The entire variable domain, with the rest obtained from reference TRBV5-1 and TRBJ1-3, is as follows: KAGVTQTPRYLIKTRGQQVTLSCSPISGHRSVSWYQQTPGQGLQFLFEYFSETQRNKGNFPGRFSGRQFSNSRSEMNVSTLELGDSALYLCASRPGTGFNSGNTIYFGEGSWLTVV.

This clone was recorded only once. This chain links TRBV7-2 with TRBJ1-6, with TRBD1 as a possible D gene (6 bases). V lost 3 bases to trimming and J lost 10 bases, with 16 bases between them. Germline lookup yields CDR1 SGHTA and CDR2 FQGNSA. The CDR3 has 15 residues. CDR3 protein: CASSLGGLSRSPLHF. CDR3 sequence (DNA): TGTGCCAGCAGCTTGGGGGGGCTTTCGAGATCACCCCTCCACTTT.

The rearrangement links TRBV27 to TRBJ2-2, with D perhaps TRBD2 (5 bases). Trimming removed 4 bases at V and 1 base at J, with 10 bases between. This CDR3 is built from 15 residues. The germline V gene encodes CDR1 MNHEY and CDR2 SMNVEV (reference sequence). CDR3 sequence: CASSSWAGNTGELFF. In DNA, the CDR3 is TGTGCCAGCAGTTCATGGGCGGGGAACACCGGGGAGCTGTTTTTT.

This chain links TRBV6-5 with TRBJ1-1; D call uncertain. CDR1 and CDR2 (germline): MNHEY, SVGAGI. V was trimmed by 3 bases and J by 2 bases, leaving 13 bases between them. The length of the CDR3 is 15 residues. The DNA for the CDR3 is TGTGCCAGCAGTTATGGAGGCAGAATTAACACTGAAGCTTTCTTT. Encoded protein: CASSYGGRINTEAFF.

Comment on this clone: At one of its ends the junction is not consistent with the germline gene, which may arise from a read error. The chain employs TRBV29-1 and TRBJ2-5; no definite D call. CDR3 length: 10 amino acids. Germline V CDR1 and CDR2: SQVTM, ANQGSEA. Here the CDR3 reads CSVDSERTDF. For the CDR3, the DNA is TGCAGCGTTGACTCGGAGCGAACGGACTTC.

The V gene is TRBV29-1, the J gene TRBJ2-4, with TRBD2 as a possible D gene (5 bases). The CDR3 is 13 amino acids. The germline V gene encodes CDR1 SQVTM and CDR2 ANQGSEA. V gave up 3 bases and J gave up 7 bases, with 13 bases separating them. The CDR3 region is CSVDAGGGNIQYF. The CDR3 DNA sequence: TGCAGCGTTGACGCCGGAGGTGGGAACATTCAGTACTTC.

This sequence joins TRBV7-2 and TRBJ2-3; D gene unclear. Germline V CDR1 and CDR2: SGHTA, FQGNSA. The CDR3 runs to 13 residues. Trimming took off 6 bases at V and 2 bases at J, with 9 bases between the two ends. This CDR3 is CASSFSFTDTQYF. The CDR3 DNA sequence: TGTGCCAGCAGTTTCAGTTTCACAGATACGCAGTATTTT.

J is TRBJ1-3 and V is TRBV27; 7 bases match TRBD1. The junction had 6 bases not matched to a gene; V was cut back by 4 bases and J by 0 bases. This CDR3 is built from 16 residues. Germline CDR1 reads MNHEY; CDR2 reads SMNVEV (reference sequence). The CDR3, as DNA: TGTGCCAGCAGTTCCCTTACAGGGGACTCTGGAAACACCATATATTTT. It encodes CASSSLTGDSGNTIYF.

CDR3 DNA sequence: TGTGCCAGTAGTATTCTATCGGGGAGAGCTAAGGGTGGCTACACCTTC. This gives the protein CASSILSGRAKGGYTF. This sequence joins TRBV19 and TRBJ1-2; D is unclear. V was cut by 3 bases and J by 7 bases, with 21 bases left in between. This CDR3 comprises 16 residues. The germline V gene has CDR1 LNHDA and CDR2 SQIVND (reference sequence).

This chain links TRBV12-5 with TRBJ1-4; no reliable D call. With 6 bases removed from V and 7 bases from J, the gap between germline ends came to 15 bases. From germline, CDR1 is LGHNT and CDR2 FRNRAP. The CDR3 loop spans 14 amino acids. CDR3 nucleotide sequence: TGTGCTAGTGGGTCCGGGGTGGATGGTGAAAAACTGTTTTTT. Protein: CASGSGVDGEKLFF. The full variable domain, with the rest looked up from reference TRBV12-5 and TRBJ1-4, is DARVTQTPRHKVTEMGQEVTMRCQPILGHNTVFWYRQTMMQGLELLAYFRNRAPLDDSGMPKDRFSAEMPDATLATLKIQPSEPRDSAVYFCASGSGVDGEKLFFGSGTQLSVL.

This clone was seen more than once but under ten times. The CDR3 loop is CATYRDRDILEQYF. The CDR3 DNA reads as TGTGCCACCTACCGGGACAGGGATATCCTCGAGCAGTACTTC. The gene calls are TRBV9 and TRBJ2-7; 9 bases match TRBD1. Germline lookup yields CDR1 SGDLS and CDR2 YYNGEE. This CDR3 contains 14 residues. Losses at the gene ends were 9 bases for V and 6 bases for J; bases not matched to a gene: 13.

This chain connects TRBV19 to TRBJ2-1; D perhaps matches TRBD2 (5 bases). Between the trimmed V and J ends, which lost 1 base and 9 bases, there was a span of 10 bases. CDR1 is LNHDA and CDR2 is SQIVND in the germline V gene (reference sequence). The CDR3 runs 13 residues. CDR3 nucleotides: TGTGCCAGTAGTATAGGGCCTAGCTCTGAGCAGTTCTTC. Amino acids: CASSIGPSSEQFF.

CDR3 sequence (DNA): TGTGCCACCAGTGATTTTTCTCTGGGACAGGGACAGCCCCAGCATTTT. It is translated as CATSDFSLGQGQPQHF. The genes are TRBV24-1 and TRBJ1-5; TRBD1 aligns across 9 bases. The CDR3 is 16 residues long. V shed 1 base, J shed 7 bases, and the junction held 7 bases outside the gene matches. Germline V lookup: CDR1 KGHDR, CDR2 SFDVKD.

J is TRBJ2-6 and V is TRBV9; 7 positions match TRBD1. The V segment lost 1 base and the J segment 0 bases; nucleotides outside the gene matches: 10. CDR1 and CDR2 from the germline V gene are SGDLS and YYNGEE. This CDR3 has 19 amino acids. The CDR3 nucleotides are TGTGCCAGCAGCGTACCCGGACGACAGGGCGGCTCTGGGGCCAACGTCCTGACTTTC. Amino acid sequence: CASSVPGRQGGSGANVLTF.

The V gene is TRBV19, the J gene TRBJ2-1; D possibly corresponds to TRBD1 (5 bases). Trimming stripped 3 bases from V and 16 bases from J, with 22 bases between. Germline CDR1 is LNHDA and CDR2 is SQIVND (reference sequence). CDR3 length: 14 residues. This CDR3 reads CASSISRGNPVGFF. DNA of the CDR3: TGTGCCAGTAGTATTTCAAGGGGAAACCCGGTGGGATTCTTC.